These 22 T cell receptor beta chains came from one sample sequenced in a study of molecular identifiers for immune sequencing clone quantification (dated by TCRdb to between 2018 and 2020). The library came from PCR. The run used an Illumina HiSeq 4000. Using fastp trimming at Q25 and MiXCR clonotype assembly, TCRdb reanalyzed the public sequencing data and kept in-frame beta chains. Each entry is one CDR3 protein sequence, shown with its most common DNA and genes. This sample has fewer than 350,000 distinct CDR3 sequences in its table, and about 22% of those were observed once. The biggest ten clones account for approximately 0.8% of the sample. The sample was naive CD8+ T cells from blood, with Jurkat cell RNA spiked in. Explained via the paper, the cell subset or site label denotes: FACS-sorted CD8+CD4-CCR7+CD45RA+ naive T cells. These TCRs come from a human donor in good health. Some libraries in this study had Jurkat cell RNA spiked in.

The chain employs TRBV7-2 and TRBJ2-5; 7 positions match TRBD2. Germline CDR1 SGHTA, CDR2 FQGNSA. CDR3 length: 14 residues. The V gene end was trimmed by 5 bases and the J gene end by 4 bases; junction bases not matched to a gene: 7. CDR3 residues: CASSILGEGETQYF. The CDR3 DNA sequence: TGTGCCAGCAGCATCCTAGGGGAGGGAGAGACCCAGTACTTC.

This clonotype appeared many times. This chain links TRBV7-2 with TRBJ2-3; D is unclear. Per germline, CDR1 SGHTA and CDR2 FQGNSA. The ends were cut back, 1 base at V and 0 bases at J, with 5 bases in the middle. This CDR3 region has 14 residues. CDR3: CASSLEISTDTQYF. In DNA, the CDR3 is TGTGCCAGCAGCTTAGAAATCAGCACAGATACGCAGTATTTT. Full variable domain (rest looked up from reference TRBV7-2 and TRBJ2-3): GAGVSQSPSNKVTEKGKDVELRCDPISGHTALYWYRQSLGQGLEFLIYFQGNSAPDKSGLPSDRFSAERTGGSVSTLTIQRTQQEDSAVYLCASSLEISTDTQYFGPGTRLTVL.

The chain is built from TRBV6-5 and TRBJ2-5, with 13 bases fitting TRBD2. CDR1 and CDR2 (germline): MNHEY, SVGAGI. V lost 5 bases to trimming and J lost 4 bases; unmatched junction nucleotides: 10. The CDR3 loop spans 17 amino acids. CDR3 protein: CASSTGLAGVDRETQYF. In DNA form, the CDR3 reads TGTGCCAGCAGTACCGGACTAGCGGGAGTGGATCGAGAGACCCAGTACTTC.

The CDR3 nucleotides read TGTGCCAGCAGCCCGTACAGGGGCCAAGAGACCCAGTACTTC. It specifies CASSPYRGQETQYF. The chain combines TRBV11-2 with TRBJ2-5, with 7 bases identical to TRBD1. With V trimmed by 5 bases and J by 1 base, 4 bases remained unmatched. Germline CDR1 is SGHAT and CDR2 is FQNNGV. This CDR3 region has 14 residues.

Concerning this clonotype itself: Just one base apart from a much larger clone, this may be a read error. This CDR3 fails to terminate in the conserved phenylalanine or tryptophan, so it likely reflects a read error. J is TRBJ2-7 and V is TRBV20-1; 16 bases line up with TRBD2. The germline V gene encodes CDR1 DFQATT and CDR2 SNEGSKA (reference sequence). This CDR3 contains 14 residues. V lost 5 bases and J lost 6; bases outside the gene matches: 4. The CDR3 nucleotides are TGCAGTGCTGCCGGGACTAGCGGGAGGGCCGAGCAGTACCTC. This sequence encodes CSAAGTSGRAEQYL.

The CDR3 reads CASSSVQERLHF. The CDR3 coding sequence is TGTGCCAGCAGTTCCGTGCAAGAACGCCTCCACTTT. The V gene is TRBV28, the J gene TRBJ1-6, with unresolved D. CDR1 MDHEN and CDR2 SYDVKM come from the germline V gene. The ends were cut back, 4 bases at V and 15 bases at J, with 13 bases in the middle. This CDR3 is built from 12 residues.

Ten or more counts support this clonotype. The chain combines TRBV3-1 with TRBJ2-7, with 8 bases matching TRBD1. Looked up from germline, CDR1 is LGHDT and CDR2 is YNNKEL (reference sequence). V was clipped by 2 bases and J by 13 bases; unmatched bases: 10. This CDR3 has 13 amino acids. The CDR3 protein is CASSQPSGTGRYF. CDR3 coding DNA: TGTGCCAGCAGCCAACCGTCCGGGACAGGACGATACTTC.

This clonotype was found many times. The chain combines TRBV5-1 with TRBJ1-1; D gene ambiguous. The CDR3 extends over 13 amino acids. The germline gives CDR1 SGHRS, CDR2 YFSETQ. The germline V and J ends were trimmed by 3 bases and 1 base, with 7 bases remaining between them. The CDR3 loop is CASSYETNTEAFF. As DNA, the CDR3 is TGCGCCAGCAGCTATGAAACGAACACTGAAGCTTTCTTT.

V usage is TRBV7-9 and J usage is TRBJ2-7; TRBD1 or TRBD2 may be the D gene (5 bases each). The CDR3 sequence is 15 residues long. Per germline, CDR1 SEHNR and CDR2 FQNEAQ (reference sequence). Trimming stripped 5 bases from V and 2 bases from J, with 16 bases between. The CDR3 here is CASSDPGTEAYEQYF. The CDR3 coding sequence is TGTGCCAGCAGCGACCCCGGGACGGAGGCCTACGAGCAGTACTTC.

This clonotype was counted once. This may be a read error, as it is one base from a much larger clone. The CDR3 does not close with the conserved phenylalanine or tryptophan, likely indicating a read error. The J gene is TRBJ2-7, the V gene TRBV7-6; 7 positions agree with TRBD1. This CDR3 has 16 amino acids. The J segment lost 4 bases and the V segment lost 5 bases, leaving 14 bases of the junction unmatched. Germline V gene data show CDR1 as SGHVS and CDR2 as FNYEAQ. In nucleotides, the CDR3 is TGTGCCAGCAGCCTCTCCCCCCGGGACAGTCCTTACGAGCAGTACCTC. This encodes CASSLSPRDSPYEQYL.

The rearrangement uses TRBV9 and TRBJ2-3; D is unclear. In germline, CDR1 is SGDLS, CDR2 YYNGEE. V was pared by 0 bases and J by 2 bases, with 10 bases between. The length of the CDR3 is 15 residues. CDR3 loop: CASSVGLVNTDTQYF. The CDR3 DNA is TGTGCCAGCAGCGTAGGGCTAGTGAACACAGATACGCAGTATTTT.

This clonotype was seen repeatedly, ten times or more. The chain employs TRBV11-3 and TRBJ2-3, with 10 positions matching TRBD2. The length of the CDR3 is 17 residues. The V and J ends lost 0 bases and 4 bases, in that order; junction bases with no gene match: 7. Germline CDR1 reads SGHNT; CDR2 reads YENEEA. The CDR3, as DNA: TGTGCCAGCAGCTTAGAGGCTAGCGGGAGCTCCCCAGATACGCAGTATTTT. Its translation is CASSLEASGSSPDTQYF.

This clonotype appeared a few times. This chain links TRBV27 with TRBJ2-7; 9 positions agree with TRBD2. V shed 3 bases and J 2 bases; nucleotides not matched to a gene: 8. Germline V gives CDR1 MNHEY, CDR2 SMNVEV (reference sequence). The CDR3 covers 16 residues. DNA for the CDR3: TGTGCCAGCAGTTTTGCGGGGGGGGTCTTAACCTACGAGCAGTACTTC. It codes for CASSFAGGVLTYEQYF.

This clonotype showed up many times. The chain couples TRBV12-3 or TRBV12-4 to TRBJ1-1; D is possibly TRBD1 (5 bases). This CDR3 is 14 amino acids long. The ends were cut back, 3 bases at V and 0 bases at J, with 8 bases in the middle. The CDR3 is CASSLVGVNTEAFF. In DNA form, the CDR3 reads TGTGCCAGCAGTTTGGTAGGGGTGAACACTGAAGCTTTCTTT.

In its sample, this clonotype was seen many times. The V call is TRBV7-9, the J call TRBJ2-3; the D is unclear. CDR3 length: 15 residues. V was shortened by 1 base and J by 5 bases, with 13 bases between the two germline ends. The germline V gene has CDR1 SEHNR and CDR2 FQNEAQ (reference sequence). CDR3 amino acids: CASSLVVAVIDTQYF. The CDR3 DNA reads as TGTGCCAGCAGCTTAGTGGTCGCCGTCATAGATACGCAGTATTTT. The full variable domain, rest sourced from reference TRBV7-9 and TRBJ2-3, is DTGVSQNPRHKITKRGQNVTFRCDPISEHNRLYWYRQTLGQGPEFLTYFQNEAQLEKSRLLSDRFSAERPKGSFSTLEIQRTEQGDSAMYLCASSLVVAVIDTQYFGPGTRLTVL.

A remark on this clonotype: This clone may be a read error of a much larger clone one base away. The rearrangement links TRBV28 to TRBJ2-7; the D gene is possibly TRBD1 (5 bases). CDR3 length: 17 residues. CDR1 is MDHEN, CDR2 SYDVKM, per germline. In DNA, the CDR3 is TGTACCAGCAGTCCCTCCGTCCCCAACGACAGTCCCTACGAGCAGTACTTC. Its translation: CTSSPSVPNDSPYEQYF.

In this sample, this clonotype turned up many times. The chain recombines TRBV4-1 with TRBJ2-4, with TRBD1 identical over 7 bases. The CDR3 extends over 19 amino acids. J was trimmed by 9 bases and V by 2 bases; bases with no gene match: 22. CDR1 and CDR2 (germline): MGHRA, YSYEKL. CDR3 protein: CASSQLPTGQSLAYSIQYF. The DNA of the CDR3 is TGCGCCAGCAGCCAACTCCCGACAGGGCAGTCTCTCGCGTATAGCATTCAGTACTTC.

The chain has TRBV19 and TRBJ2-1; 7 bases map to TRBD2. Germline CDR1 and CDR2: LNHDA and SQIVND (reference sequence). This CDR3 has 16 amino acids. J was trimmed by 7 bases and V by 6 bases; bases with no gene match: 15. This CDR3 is CASRASRSGKLNEQFF. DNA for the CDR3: TGTGCCAGTAGGGCCTCTCGGAGCGGGAAGTTGAATGAGCAGTTCTTC. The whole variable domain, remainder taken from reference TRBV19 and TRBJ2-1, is DGGITQSPKYLFRKEGQNVTLSCEQNLNHDAMYWYRQDPGQGLRLIYYSQIVNDFQKGDIAEGYSVSREKKESFPLTVTSAQKNPTAFYLCASRASRSGKLNEQFFGPGTRLTVL.

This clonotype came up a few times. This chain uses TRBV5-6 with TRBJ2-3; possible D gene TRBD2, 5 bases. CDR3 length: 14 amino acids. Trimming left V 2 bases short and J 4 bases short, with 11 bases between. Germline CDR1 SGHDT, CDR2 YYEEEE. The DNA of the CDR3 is TGTGCCAGCAGCTTTGGCGTCGGGGCAGATACGCAGTATTTT. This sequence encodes CASSFGVGADTQYF.

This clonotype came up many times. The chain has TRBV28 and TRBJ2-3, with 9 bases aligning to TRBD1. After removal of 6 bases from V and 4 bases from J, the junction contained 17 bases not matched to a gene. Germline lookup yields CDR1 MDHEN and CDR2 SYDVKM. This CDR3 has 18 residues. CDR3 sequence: CASRGSTGGILGSDTQYF. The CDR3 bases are TGTGCCAGCAGGGGAAGTACAGGGGGCATACTTGGTTCAGATACGCAGTATTTT.

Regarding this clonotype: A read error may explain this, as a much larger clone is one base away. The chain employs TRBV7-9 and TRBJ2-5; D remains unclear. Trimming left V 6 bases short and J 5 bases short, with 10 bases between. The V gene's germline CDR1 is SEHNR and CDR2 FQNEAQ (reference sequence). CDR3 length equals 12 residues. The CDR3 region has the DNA TGTGCCAGCAGTCGAAATAGCGAGACCCAGTACTTC. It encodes CASSRNSETQYF. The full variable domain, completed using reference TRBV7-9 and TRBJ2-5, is DTGVSQNPRHKITKRGQNVTFRCDPISEHNRLYWYRQTLGQGPEFLTYFQNEAQLEKSRLLSDRFSAERPKGSFSTLEIQRTEQGDSAMYLCASSRNSETQYFGPGTRLLVL.

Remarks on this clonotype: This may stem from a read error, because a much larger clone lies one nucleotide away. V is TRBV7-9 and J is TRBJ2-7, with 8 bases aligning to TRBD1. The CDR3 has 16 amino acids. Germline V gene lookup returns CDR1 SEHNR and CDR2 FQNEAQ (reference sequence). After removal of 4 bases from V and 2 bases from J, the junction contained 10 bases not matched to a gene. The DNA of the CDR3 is TGTGCCAGCAGCTCTCGAGGGGCAGGGGGCGCCTACGAGCAGTACTTC. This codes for CASSSRGAGGAYEQYF.